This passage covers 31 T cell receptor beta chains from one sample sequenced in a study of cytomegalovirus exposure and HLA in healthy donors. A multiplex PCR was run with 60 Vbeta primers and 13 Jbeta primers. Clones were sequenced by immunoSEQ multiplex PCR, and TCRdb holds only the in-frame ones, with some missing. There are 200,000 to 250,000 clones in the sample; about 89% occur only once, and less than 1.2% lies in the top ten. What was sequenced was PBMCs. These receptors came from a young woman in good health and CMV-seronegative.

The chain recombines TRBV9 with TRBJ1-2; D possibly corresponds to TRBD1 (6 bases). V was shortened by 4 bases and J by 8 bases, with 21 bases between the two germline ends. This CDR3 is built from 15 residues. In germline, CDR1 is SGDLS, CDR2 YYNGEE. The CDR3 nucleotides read TGTGCCAGCAGCACCCGGTCAATCCAGGGGTACGGCTACACCTTC. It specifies CASSTRSIQGYGYTF.

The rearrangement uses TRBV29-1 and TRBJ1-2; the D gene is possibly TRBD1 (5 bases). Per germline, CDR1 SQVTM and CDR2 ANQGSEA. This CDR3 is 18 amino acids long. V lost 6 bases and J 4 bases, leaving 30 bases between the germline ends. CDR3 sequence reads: CSVGGRSGTLRPRYGYTF. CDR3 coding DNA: TGCAGCGTGGGGGGGAGGTCAGGAACCCTACGGCCCCGCTATGGCTACACCTTC.

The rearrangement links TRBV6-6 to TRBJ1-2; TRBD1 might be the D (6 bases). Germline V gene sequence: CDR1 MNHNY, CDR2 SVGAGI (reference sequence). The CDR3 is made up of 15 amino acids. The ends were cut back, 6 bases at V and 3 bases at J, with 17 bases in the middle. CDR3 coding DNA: TGTGCCAGCAGGAGGGGGACGGGGCGCGACTATGGCTACACCTTC. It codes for CASRRGTGRDYGYTF.

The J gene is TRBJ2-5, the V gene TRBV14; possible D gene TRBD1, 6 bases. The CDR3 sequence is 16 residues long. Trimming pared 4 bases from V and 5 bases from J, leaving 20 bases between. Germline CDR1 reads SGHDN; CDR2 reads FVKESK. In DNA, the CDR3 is TGTGCCAGCAGCCTCCTTAGGTACAGGGTAGCCGAGACCCAGTACTTC. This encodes CASSLLRYRVAETQYF.

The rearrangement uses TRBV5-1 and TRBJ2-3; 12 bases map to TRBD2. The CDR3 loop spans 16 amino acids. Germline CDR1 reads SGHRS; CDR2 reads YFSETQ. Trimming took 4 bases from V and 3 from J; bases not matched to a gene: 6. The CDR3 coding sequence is TGCGCCAGCAGCGAGGGACTAGCGGGTCGTACAGATACGCAGTATTTT. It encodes CASSEGLAGRTDTQYF.

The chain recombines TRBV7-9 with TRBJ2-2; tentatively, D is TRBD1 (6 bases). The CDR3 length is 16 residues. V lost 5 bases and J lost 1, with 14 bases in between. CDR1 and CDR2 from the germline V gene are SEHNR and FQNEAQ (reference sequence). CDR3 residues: CASSPTAGENTGELFF. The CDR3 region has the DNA TGTGCCAGCAGCCCAACGGCAGGGGAGAACACCGGGGAGCTGTTTTTT.

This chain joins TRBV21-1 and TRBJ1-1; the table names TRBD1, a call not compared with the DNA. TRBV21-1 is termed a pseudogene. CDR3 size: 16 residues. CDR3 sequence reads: CASSKLPTGGNTEAFF. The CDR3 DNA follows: TGTGCCAGCAGCAAATTACCGACAGGAGGGAACACTGAAGCTTTCTTT.

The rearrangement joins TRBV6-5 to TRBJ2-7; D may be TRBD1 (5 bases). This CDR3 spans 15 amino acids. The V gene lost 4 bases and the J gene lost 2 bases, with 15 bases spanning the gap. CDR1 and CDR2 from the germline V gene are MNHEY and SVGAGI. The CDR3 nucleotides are TGTGCCAGCAGTTCCCGAAAGACAGTAACCTACGAGCAGTACTTC. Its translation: CASSSRKTVTYEQYF.

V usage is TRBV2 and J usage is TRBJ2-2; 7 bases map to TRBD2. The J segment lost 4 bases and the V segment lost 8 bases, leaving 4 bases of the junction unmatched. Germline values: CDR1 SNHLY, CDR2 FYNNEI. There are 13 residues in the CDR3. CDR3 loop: CASSGGLTGELFF. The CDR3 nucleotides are TGTGCCAGCTCGGGAGGACTCACCGGGGAGCTGTTTTTT.

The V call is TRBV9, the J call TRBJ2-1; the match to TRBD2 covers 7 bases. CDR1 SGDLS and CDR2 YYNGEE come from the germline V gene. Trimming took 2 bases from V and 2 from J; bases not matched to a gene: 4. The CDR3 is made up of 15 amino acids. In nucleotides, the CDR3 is TGTGCCAGCAGCGTCGGGGGGATCGCCTACAATGAGCAGTTCTTC. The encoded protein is CASSVGGIAYNEQFF.

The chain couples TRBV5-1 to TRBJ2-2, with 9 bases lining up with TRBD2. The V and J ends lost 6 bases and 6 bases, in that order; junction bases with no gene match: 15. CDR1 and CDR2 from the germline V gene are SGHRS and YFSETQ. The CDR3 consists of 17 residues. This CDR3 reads CASNFGLAGGLSGELFF. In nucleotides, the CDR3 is TGCGCCAGCAATTTCGGTCTCGCGGGGGGGCTATCCGGGGAGCTGTTTTTT.

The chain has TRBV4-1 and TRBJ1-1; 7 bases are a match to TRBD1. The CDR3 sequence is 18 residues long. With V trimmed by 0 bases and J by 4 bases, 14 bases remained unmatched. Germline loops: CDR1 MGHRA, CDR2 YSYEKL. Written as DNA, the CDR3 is TGCGCCAGCAGCCAAGAACCACCGCCCCCGCCAGGGGGCACTGAAGCTTTCTTT. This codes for CASSQEPPPPPGGTEAFF.

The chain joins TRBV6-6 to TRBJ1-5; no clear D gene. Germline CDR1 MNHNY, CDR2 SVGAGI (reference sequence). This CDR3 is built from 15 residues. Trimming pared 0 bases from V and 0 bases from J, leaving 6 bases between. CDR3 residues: CASSYSQNSNQPQHF. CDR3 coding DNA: TGTGCCAGCAGTTACTCACAGAATAGCAATCAGCCCCAGCATTTT.

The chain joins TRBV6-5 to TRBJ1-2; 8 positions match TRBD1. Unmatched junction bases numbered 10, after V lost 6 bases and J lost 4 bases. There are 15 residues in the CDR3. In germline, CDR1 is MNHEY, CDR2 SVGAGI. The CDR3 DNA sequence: TGTGCCAGCAGAGGAGGACAGGGAATCATCTATGGCTACACCTTC. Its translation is CASRGGQGIIYGYTF.

DNA of the CDR3: TGTGCCAGCTCACAACAACAGGGGGACCTCTCCTACGAGCAGTACTTC. This encodes CASSQQQGDLSYEQYF. This chain joins TRBV18 and TRBJ2-7, with TRBD1 identical over 8 bases. The V and J ends lost 4 bases and 0 bases, in that order; junction bases with no gene match: 8. Looked up from germline, CDR1 is KGHSH and CDR2 is LQKENI. The CDR3 is 16 amino acids.

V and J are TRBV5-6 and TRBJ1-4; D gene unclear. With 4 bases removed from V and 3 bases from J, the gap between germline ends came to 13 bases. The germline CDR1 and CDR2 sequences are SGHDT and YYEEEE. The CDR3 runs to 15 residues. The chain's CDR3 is CASSLSGNPNEKLFF. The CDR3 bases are TGTGCCAGCAGCCTCTCCGGGAACCCTAATGAAAAACTGTTTTTT.

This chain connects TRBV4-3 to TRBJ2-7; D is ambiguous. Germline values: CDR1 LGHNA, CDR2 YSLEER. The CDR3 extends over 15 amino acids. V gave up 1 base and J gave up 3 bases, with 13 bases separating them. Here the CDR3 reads CASSQVPMSGYEQYF. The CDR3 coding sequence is TGCGCCAGCAGCCAAGTCCCAATGTCGGGCTACGAGCAGTACTTC.

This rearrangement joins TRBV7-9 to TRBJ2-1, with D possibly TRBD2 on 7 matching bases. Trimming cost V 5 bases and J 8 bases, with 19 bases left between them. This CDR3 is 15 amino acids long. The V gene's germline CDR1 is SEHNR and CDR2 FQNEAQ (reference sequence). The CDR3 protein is CASSLRPGGGHEQFF. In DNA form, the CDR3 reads TGTGCCAGCAGCCTTAGGCCCGGCGGGGGCCATGAGCAGTTCTTC. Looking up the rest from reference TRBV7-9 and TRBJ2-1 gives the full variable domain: DTGVSQNPRHKITKRGQNVTFRCDPISEHNRLYWYRQTLGQGPEFLTYFQNEAQLEKSRLLSDRFSAERPKGSFSTLEIQRTEQGDSAMYLCASSLRPGGGHEQFFGPGTRLTVL.

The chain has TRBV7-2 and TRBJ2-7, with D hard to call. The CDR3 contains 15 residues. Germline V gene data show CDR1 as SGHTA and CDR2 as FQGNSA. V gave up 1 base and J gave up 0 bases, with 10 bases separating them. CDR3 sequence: CASSLGAIVSYEQYF. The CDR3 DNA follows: TGTGCCAGCAGCTTAGGCGCTATCGTCTCCTACGAGCAGTACTTC.

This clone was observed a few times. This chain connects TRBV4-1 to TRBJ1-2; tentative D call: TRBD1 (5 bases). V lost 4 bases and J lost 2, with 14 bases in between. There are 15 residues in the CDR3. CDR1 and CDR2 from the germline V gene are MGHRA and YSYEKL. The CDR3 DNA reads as TGCGCCAGCAGCCCTTTTGGGAGGGACAACTATGGCTACACCTTC. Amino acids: CASSPFGRDNYGYTF.

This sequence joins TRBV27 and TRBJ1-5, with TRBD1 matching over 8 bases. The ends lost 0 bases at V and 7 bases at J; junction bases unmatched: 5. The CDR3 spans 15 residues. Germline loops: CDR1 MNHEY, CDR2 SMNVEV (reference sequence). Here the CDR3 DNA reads TGTGCCAGCAGTTTATCGCAGGGGGCCAGGCAGCCCCAGCATTTT. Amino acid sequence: CASSLSQGARQPQHF.

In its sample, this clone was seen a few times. CDR3 bases: TGTGCCAGCAGTTTTTGGGACAGGGGGGACGAGCAGTACTTC. Encoded protein: CASSFWDRGDEQYF. The J gene is TRBJ2-7, the V gene TRBV27; 11 nucleotides align to TRBD1. Germline assignment: CDR1 MNHEY and CDR2 SMNVEV (reference sequence). Trimming removed 3 bases from V and 5 bases from J; junction bases left unmatched: 3. CDR3 size: 14 residues.

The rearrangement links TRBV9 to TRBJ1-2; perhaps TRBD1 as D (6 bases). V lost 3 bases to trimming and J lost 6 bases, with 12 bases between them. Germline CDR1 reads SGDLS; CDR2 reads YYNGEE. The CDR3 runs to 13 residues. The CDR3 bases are TGTGCCAGCAGCGCAGGGGAAGGGGATGGCTACACCTTC. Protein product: CASSAGEGDGYTF.

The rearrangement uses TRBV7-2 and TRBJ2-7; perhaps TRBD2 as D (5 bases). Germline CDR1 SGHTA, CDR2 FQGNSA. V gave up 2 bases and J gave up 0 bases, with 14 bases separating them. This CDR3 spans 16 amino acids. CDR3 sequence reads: CASSLSGLGSSYEQYF. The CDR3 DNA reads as TGTGCCAGCAGCTTATCCGGACTGGGGAGCTCCTACGAGCAGTACTTC.

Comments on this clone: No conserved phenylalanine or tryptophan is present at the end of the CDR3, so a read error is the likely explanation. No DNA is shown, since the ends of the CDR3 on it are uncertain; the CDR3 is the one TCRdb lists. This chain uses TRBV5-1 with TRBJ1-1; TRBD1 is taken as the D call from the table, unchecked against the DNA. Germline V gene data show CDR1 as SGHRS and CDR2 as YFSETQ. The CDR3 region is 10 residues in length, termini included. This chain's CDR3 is CASSPNQYPV.

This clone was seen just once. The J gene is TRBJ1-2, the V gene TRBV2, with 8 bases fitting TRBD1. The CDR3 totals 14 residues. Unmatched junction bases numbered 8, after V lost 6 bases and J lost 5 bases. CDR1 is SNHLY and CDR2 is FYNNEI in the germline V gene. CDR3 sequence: CASRGGQAFYGYTF. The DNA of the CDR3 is TGTGCCAGCAGAGGGGGACAGGCGTTTTATGGCTACACCTTC. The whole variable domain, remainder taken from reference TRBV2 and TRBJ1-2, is EPEVTQTPSHQVTQMGQEVILRCVPISNHLYFYWYRQILGQKVEFLVSFYNNEISEKSEIFDDQFSVERPDGSNFTLKIRSTKLEDSAMYFCASRGGQAFYGYTFGSGTRLTVV.

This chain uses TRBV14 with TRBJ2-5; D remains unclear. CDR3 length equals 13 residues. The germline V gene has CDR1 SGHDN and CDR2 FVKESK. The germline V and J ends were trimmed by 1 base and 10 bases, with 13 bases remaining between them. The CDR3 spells CASSQVFLGGQYF. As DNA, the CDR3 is TGTGCCAGCAGCCAAGTCTTTCTCGGCGGCCAGTACTTC. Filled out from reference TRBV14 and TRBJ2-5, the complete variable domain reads EAGVTQFPSHSVIEKGQTVTLRCDPISGHDNLYWYRRVMGKEIKFLLHFVKESKQDESGMPNNRFLAERTGGTYSTLKVQPAELEDSGVYFCASSQVFLGGQYFGPGTRLLVL.

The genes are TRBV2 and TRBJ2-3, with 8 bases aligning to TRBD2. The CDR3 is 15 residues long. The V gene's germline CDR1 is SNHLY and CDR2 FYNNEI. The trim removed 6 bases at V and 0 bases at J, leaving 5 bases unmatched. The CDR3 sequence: CASRGASGSTDTQYF. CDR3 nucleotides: TGTGCCAGCAGGGGGGCTAGCGGGAGCACAGATACGCAGTATTTT.

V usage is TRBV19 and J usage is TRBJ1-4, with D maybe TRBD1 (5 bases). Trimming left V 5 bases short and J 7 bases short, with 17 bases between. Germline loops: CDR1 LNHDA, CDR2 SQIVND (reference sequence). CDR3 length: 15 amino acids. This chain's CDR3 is CASSPAPGGIEKLFF. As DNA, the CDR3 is TGTGCCAGTAGTCCCGCCCCCGGGGGGATTGAAAAACTGTTTTTT.

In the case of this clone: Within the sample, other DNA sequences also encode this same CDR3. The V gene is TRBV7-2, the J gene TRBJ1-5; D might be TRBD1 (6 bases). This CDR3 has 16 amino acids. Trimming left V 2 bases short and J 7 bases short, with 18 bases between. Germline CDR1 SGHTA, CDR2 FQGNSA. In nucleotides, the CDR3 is TGTGCCAGCAGCTTAACTGGGGGGGCAACGGGCCAGCCCCAGCATTTT. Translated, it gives CASSLTGGATGQPQHF.

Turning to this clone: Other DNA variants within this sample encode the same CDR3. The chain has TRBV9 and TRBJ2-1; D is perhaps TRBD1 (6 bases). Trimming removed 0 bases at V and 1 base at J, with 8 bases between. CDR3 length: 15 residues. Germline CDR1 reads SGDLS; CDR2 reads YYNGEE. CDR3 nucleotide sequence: TGTGCCAGCAGCGTAGGAGGGGGTTCCTACAATGAGCAGTTCTTC. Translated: CASSVGGGSYNEQFF.